This record looks at one T cell receptor (beta chain) sequence and its context. What it binds is not known. Cultured CD4+ T cells had their DNA profiled by the Oncomine TCR Beta short-read assay. A single record per CDR3 protein comes from TCRdb applying MiXCR to the PCR reads. The sample consists of around 19,000 distinct CDR3 sequences, roughly half of them appearing once. Treatment specified: roughly 10-day PBMC culture with coronavirus spike peptide pools or control peptides (ViraFEST assay). This entry belongs to a study of vaccination and CD4 T cells after COVID-19. At the level of the study: Blood was drawn a median around 70 days post second dose, range 14 to 241.

V was pared by 1 base and J by 8 bases, with 5 bases between. CDR3 size: 11 residues. This sequence was found in a human donor who had recovered from COVID-19. The source material was CD4+ T cells from blood, cultured in vitro. This chain joins TRBV12-3 or TRBV12-4 and TRBJ1-2; D not resolved. The CDR3 protein is CASSLEGGYTF. The CDR3 DNA is TGTGCCAGCAGTTTAGAAGGGGGCTACACCTTC.